The entry below describes one T cell receptor (beta chain). No antigen is known for it. V dropped 4 bases and J dropped 6; count of bases not matched to a gene: 6. Germline V lookup: CDR1 MNHNY, CDR2 SVGAGI (reference sequence). CDR3 length: 13 residues. This specimen belongs to a study of cytomegalovirus exposure and HLA in healthy donors. PCR amplification relied on 60 Vbeta primers (plus 13 Jbeta primers). Data came from immunoSEQ multiplex PCR; TCRdb stores just in-frame clones and leaves some out. The repertoire table contains some 72,000 clones. Whole-study findings and limits: In a later analysis, a missense DCLRE1C variant was linked to TCR beta V- and J-gene trimming. It was assumed in the presence/absence analyses that sequencing depth was roughly uniform across donors.

This TCR was sampled from a middle-aged man in good health and CMV-seronegative. The chain recombines TRBV6-6 with TRBJ2-7; 7 bases are a match to TRBD1. The sample comprised PBMCs. The CDR3 loop reads CASSSQGYGEQYF. In nucleotides, the CDR3 is TGTGCCAGCAGTTCACAGGGGTACGGCGAGCAGTACTTC.